This TCR beta chain was captured by sequencing in a study of shared clonotypes between healthy human individuals. Germline assignment: CDR1 LGHNA and CDR2 YSLEER. CDR3 length: 16 residues. V was cut by 0 bases and J by 2 bases, with 13 bases left in between. This clone appeared once. The method was immunoSEQ multiplex PCR; TCRdb's version includes in-frame clones alone and lacks a portion of them. The sample shows about 2 million clones, just under 95% of them seen only once. Positively selected for CCR7, the CD45RO-negative cells used as naive CD8 cells excluded terminally differentiated effector memory CD45RA+ cells.

The TCR was taken from a man younger than 35 in good health. Sequenced input: naive CD8+ T cells sorted from blood. The V gene is TRBV4-3, the J gene TRBJ1-2; D remains ambiguous. DNA for the CDR3: TGCGCCAGCAGCCAAGATCGGGTTAACAAAAACTATGGCTACACCTTC. Protein sequence: CASSQDRVNKNYGYTF.